This record covers a single T cell receptor beta chain. Its antigen is still unknown. TCRdb reprocessed the RACE reads via MiXCR and lists one record per CDR3 protein. The sample lists around 330,000 distinct CDR3 sequences, roughly 6% occurring once. The sample is drawn from a study of human T cells and chemical hapten exposure. In the study overall: 0.01% DPC was applied to the upper back in patch tests, which were read at 6 days. Study conclusions and caveats: Significantly greater numbers of large CDR3 similarity clusters came from expanded TCRs than from controls. With patch test score, the counts of PT1 expanded TCRs showed a positive correlation.

Time point of the sample: pre-sensitization, week 0. Treatment of the sample: therapeutic diphenylcyclopropenone sensitization with weekly scalp DPC. Unfractionated whole blood was the source of the extracted total RNA. Trimming took 4 bases from V and 7 from J; bases not matched to a gene: 9. The CDR3 runs 16 residues. CDR1 and CDR2 from the germline V gene are SGHRS and YFSETQ. The receptor was derived from a woman between 18 and 29 years old with alopecia areata. Some clones in this sample may be carry-over from other donors' samples. Sequencing was performed on whole blood, taken in connection with sensitization to the hapten diphenylcyclopropenone (DPC). This sequence joins TRBV5-1 and TRBJ2-3, with 13 bases lining up with TRBD2. The CDR3 DNA follows: TGCGCCAGCAGCATTCCCACTAGCGGGGGGGCTCATACGCAGTATTTT. Its protein product is CASSIPTSGGAHTQYF.